This T cell receptor beta chain was recorded in a study of persistence of HIV-infected CD4 T cells. CDR3 length: 15 amino acids. V was shortened by 0 bases and J by 2 bases, with 11 bases between the two germline ends. Germline loops: CDR1 SGDLS, CDR2 YYNGEE. As concerns this clone: The antigen remains unidentified.

The immunoSEQ assay was version 4, run in survey mode. The method was immunoSEQ multiplex PCR; TCRdb's version includes in-frame clones alone and lacks a portion of them. Seen here are about 51,000 clones, 90% observed once, and the top ten hold 3% to 3.5%. Nonspecific anti-CD3/anti-CD28 bead stimulation represents the broad CD4+ T cell repertoire. Responding CD4+ T cells were sorted by upregulation of both CD40 ligand and CD69. Plasma HIV-1 RNA stayed below 50 copies/mL for at least 4 years. The source was CD4+ T cells sorted from PBMCs after 18-hour stimulation, collected from a patient who received antiretroviral therapy. The rearrangement links TRBV9 to TRBJ1-1, with D possibly being TRBD1 (5 bases). The receptor's source is an adult woman with HIV who was CMV-seropositive. Written as DNA, the CDR3 is TGTGCCAGCAGCGTAGGGACAAAAGGAAACACTGAAGCTTTCTTT. This gives the protein CASSVGTKGNTEAFF.